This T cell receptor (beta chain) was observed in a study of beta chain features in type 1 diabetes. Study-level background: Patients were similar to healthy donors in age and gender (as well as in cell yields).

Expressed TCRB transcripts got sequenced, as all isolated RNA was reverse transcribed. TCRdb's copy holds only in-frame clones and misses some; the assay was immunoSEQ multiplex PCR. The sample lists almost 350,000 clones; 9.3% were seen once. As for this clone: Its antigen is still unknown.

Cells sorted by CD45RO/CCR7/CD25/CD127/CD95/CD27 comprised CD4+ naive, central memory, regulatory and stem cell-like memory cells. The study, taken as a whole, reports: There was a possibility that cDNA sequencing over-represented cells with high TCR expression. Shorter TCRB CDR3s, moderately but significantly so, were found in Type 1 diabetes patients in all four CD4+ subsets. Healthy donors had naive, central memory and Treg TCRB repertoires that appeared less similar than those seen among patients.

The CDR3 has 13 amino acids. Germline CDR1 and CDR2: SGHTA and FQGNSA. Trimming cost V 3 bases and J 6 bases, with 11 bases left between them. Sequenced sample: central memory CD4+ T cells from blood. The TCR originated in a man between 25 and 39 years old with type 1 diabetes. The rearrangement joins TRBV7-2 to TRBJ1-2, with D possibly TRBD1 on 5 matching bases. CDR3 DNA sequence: TGTGCCAGCAGCTTCCGGGACGGCAATGGCTACACCTTC. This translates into CASSFRDGNGYTF.